This TCR beta chain comes out of a study of T cell responses to AZD1222 COVID-19 vaccine. Study-wide results and limits: Regions 160-218 and 743-854 dominated among vaccine-associated CD4 TCRs spanning spike.

Turning to this clone: Its target is not known.

The ends lost 0 bases at V and 4 bases at J; junction bases unmatched: 4. This CDR3 region has 16 residues. Germline V gene lookup returns CDR1 SGHDN and CDR2 FVKESK. The table came from immunoSEQ multiplex PCR; TCRdb's copy has only in-frame clones and leaves some out. The table lists fewer than 130,000 clones, 85% to 90% of them singletons. Sequenced here: peripheral blood, sampled 28 days after the second AZD1222 dose. The origin of this receptor is an adult who received the AZD1222 COVID-19 vaccine. V usage is TRBV14 and J usage is TRBJ2-1; 9 bases match TRBD2. The CDR3 nucleotides are TGTGCCAGCAGCCAAGAAGCGGGGGGCATTTACAATGAGCAGTTCTTC. Protein sequence: CASSQEAGGIYNEQFF.